A selection of T cell receptor beta chains follows, all from one sample in a study of early T cells in non-severe SARS-CoV-2 infection. MiXCR was run by TCRdb on the 5' RACE reads, yielding one entry per CDR3 protein. This table holds approximately 70,000 distinct CDR3 sequences, 12% found once. Sample: whole blood, taken at baseline. The receptors were sampled from an adult who was a healthcare worker with PCR-confirmed SARS-CoV-2 infection or an uninfected control (not recorded which). The donor label of this sample is uncertain. Each CDR3 is given with its conserved first and last residue. Fields, in order: clone size, D gene, V gene, J gene, CDR3 DNA, CDR3 protein. A D gene is named only where the DNA matches it firmly. Expanded clones are given a class, and other clones once, few, many or no size at all.

NA	TRBD2	TRBV7-2	TRBJ2-3	TGTGCCAGCAGCCTACTAGCGGGAGGGCCCGTAGATACGCAGTATTTT	CASSLLAGGPVDTQYF
many	NA	TRBV4-1	TRBJ2-7	TGCGCCAGCAGCCAAGATGGGGGGTATATTTCCTACGAGCAGTACTTC	CASSQDGGYISYEQYF
NA	NA	TRBV7-3	TRBJ2-5	TGTGCCAGCAGCTTCGATCCGAGAGAGACCCAGTACTTC	CASSFDPRETQYF
NA	NA	TRBV11-2	TRBJ2-5	TGTGCCAGCAGCTTATGGCTTGCCTCGGAGACCCAGTACTTC	CASSLWLASETQYF
NA	NA	TRBV3-1	TRBJ2-3	TGTGCCAGCAGCCACATTCCGGGGGAAGGGAATACGCAGTATTTT	CASSHIPGEGNTQYF
few	NA	TRBV9	TRBJ2-3	TGTGCCAGCAGCCGCTTAGATACGCAGTATTTT	CASSRLDTQYF
few	NA	TRBV5-1	TRBJ1-4	TGCGCCAGCAGCTTGGAACGGGTTAATGAAAAACTGTTTTTT	CASSLERVNEKLFF
many	NA	TRBV12-3/TRBV12-4	TRBJ1-6	TGTGCCAGCAGTCTACGGAGGGTCGATAATTCACCCCTCCACTTT	CASSLRRVDNSPLHF
many	TRBD2	TRBV3-1	TRBJ2-1	TGTGCCAGCAGCCCGGGACTAGCGGGGGGGTACAATGAGCAGTTCTTC	CASSPGLAGGYNEQFF
many	TRBD1	TRBV5-8	TRBJ2-4	TGTGCCAGCAGCTTAGGGGGCTCGGGAAACATTCAGTACTTC	CASSLGGSGNIQYF
few	NA	TRBV7-2	TRBJ2-1	TGTGCCAGCAGCACGCGGTACCATGAGCAGTTCTTC	CASSTRYHEQFF
NA	TRBD1	TRBV18	TRBJ2-7	TGTGCCAGCTCACCAAACCGGGACAGGGCAGGCGAGCAGTACTTC	CASSPNRDRAGEQYF
NA	NA	TRBV18	TRBJ1-1	TGTGCCAGCTCACCATATGTCACCGCTGACACTGAAGCTTTCTTT	CASSPYVTADTEAFF
NA	NA	TRBV7-8	TRBJ1-1	TGTGCCAGCAGCCTTAGTCGAGTTGTAGCTTTCTTT	CASSLSRVVAFF
many	NA	TRBV27	TRBJ2-7	TGTGCCAGCAGTTTCACAGGGACCTCGGCGGGCTACGAGCAGTACTTC	CASSFTGTSAGYEQYF
NA	NA	TRBV5-1	TRBJ2-7	TGCGCCAGCAGCTTTACAGGCTTCTCCTACGAGCAGTACTTC	CASSFTGFSYEQYF
many	NA	TRBV7-8	TRBJ2-2	TGTGCCAGCAGTTCCGAGTGGAACACCGGGGAGCTGTTTTTT	CASSSEWNTGELFF
many	TRBD2	TRBV3-1	TRBJ2-1	TGTGCCAGCAGCCAAGGGGGACTAGCCCGCTTCTTC	CASSQGGLARFF
NA	NA	TRBV9	TRBJ1-4	TGTGCCAGCAGCCCCAGAGGGATGGAGGGTGAAAAACTGTTTTTT	CASSPRGMEGEKLFF
NA	NA	TRBV4-1	TRBJ2-3	TGCGCCAGCAGCCAAGTCGGTAGCGGACGGGAAACAGATACGCAGTATTTT	CASSQVGSGRETDTQYF
many	TRBD2	TRBV7-2	TRBJ2-3	TGTGCCAGCAGTAGGACTAGCGGAAGCACAGATACGCAGTATTTT	CASSRTSGSTDTQYF
once	TRBD1	TRBV6-1	TRBJ1-5	TGTGCCAGCAGTGATACAGGGGCAGGCAATCAGCCCCAGCATTTT	CASSDTGAGNQPQHF
NA	TRBD1	TRBV29-1	TRBJ2-7	TGCAGCGTTGGACATGTTGGACAGGGACGCGTGCAGTACTTC	CSVGHVGQGRVQYF
medium-sized	TRBD1	TRBV5-1	TRBJ2-3	TGCGCCAGCAGCTCGACAGGGGGCGCGGATACGCAGTATTTT	CASSSTGGADTQYF
many	NA	TRBV5-1	TRBJ2-7	TGCGCCAGCCCCGGCGGGAAGTACGAGCAGTACTTC	CASPGGKYEQYF
many	NA	TRBV29-1	TRBJ1-1	TGCAGCGTCGAGTCCTTCGGGGGCGGGGAAGCTTTCTTT	CSVESFGGGEAFF
few	TRBD1	TRBV6-5	TRBJ2-2	TGTGCCAGCAGTTCCCGACAGGGAGTACTCACCGGGGAGCTGTTTTTT	CASSSRQGVLTGELFF
many	NA	TRBV7-2	TRBJ1-1	TGTGCCAGCAGCTTAGTGGGCACAACCAACACTGAAGCTTTCTTT	CASSLVGTTNTEAFF
NA	NA	TRBV7-3	TRBJ1-2	TGTGCCAGCAGCTTATGGAGCGAAGCCCCCACCTTC	CASSLWSEAPTF
few	TRBD2	TRBV7-9	TRBJ2-1	TGTGCCAGCAGCCGCTCTAGCGGGGGAGATGAGCAGTTCTTC	CASSRSSGGDEQFF
NA	NA	TRBV7-9	TRBJ1-2	TGTGCCAGCAGCTTAGACAGCAACTATGGCTACACCTTC	CASSLDSNYGYTF
many	TRBD1	TRBV6-2/TRBV6-3	TRBJ1-1	TGTGCCAGCAGGTTACAGGGGGGTAACACTGAAGCTTTCTTT	CASRLQGGNTEAFF
NA	TRBD2	TRBV12-5	TRBJ2-3	TGTGCTAGTGGTTATGGACTAGCGGGGCCAGATACGCAGTATTTT	CASGYGLAGPDTQYF
NA	NA	TRBV11-2	TRBJ2-5	TGTGCCAGCAGCTTAGCCCACCAAGAGACCCAGTACTTC	CASSLAHQETQYF
once	NA	TRBV11-3	TRBJ1-1	TGTGCCAGCAGCGCTTCTACCGGTCGGACTGAAGCTTTCTTT	CASSASTGRTEAFF
NA	TRBD2	TRBV4-3	TRBJ2-7	TGCGCCAGCAGCCAAGATAATGTACAGCTAGCGGGGGGAGTAATCTACGAGCAGTACTTC	CASSQDNVQLAGGVIYEQYF
NA	NA	TRBV2	TRBJ2-1	TGTGCCAGCAGGGGGGACCGGACCGGCAATGAGCAGTTCTTC	CASRGDRTGNEQFF
few	NA	TRBV7-9	TRBJ1-2	TGTGCCAGCAGCTTAAAGGCGGGACCTAACTATGGCTACACCTTC	CASSLKAGPNYGYTF
many	NA	TRBV24-1	TRBJ2-2	TGTGCCACCAGTGCCGGCGGGCGGACCGGGGAGCTGTTTTTT	CATSAGGRTGELFF
few	NA	TRBV5-1	TRBJ2-2	TGCGCCAGCAGCATGATGCCGGAGAACACCGGGGAGCTGTTTTTT	CASSMMPENTGELFF
NA	NA	TRBV12-3/TRBV12-4	TRBJ1-1	TGTGCCAGCTTAGGACAGCTTGAAGCTTTCTTT	CASLGQLEAFF
NA	NA	TRBV9	TRBJ2-2	TGTGCCAGCAGCGGTGGGTCAATATCCGGGGAGCTGTTTTTT	CASSGGSISGELFF
NA	NA	TRBV6-2/TRBV6-3	TRBJ1-2	TGTGCCAGCAGCCCCATTAACAGTTTCTATGGCTACACCTTC	CASSPINSFYGYTF
few	NA	TRBV12-3/TRBV12-4	TRBJ2-3	TGTGCCAGCAGCCCTCCTGAGGGTTCCTCCACAGATACGCAGTATTTT	CASSPPEGSSTDTQYF
few	NA	TRBV9	TRBJ2-2	TGTGCCAGCAGCGTAGGGGTTGAACCTACCGGGGAGCTGTTTTTT	CASSVGVEPTGELFF
NA	TRBD2	TRBV18	TRBJ2-5	TGTGCCAGCTCACGGACTAGCGGGGGGTTCTCGGGAGAGACCCAGTACTTC	CASSRTSGGFSGETQYF
NA	TRBD1	TRBV9	TRBJ2-7	TGTGCCAGCAGCGTAGGACAGGGAACCTACGAGCAGTACTTC	CASSVGQGTYEQYF
NA	NA	TRBV18	TRBJ1-3	TGTGCCAGCTCACCACCCCCCAGGGCTGGAAACACCATATATTTT	CASSPPPRAGNTIYF
many	TRBD2	TRBV10-3	TRBJ2-3	TGTGCCATCAGTGAGTCGACTAGCGGGGGGCCTCGGGGTTCGCAGTATTTT	CAISESTSGGPRGSQYF
few	NA	TRBV4-1	TRBJ2-5	TGCGCCAGCAGCCAAGAAGGGCTTGAGGGCCCCGGGGAGACCCAGTACTTC	CASSQEGLEGPGETQYF
few	NA	TRBV5-1	TRBJ2-3	TGCGCCAGCAGCCCGCAAGCAGATACGCAGTATTTT	CASSPQADTQYF
many	TRBD2	TRBV29-1	TRBJ2-1	TGCAGCGGGGGGGGAAGACCCTACAATGAGCAGTTCTTC	CSGGGRPYNEQFF
NA	TRBD1	TRBV18	TRBJ1-6	TGTGCCAGCTCACCCTCGGGACAGGTGGCCTATAATTCACCCCTCCACTTT	CASSPSGQVAYNSPLHF
many	NA	TRBV6-6	TRBJ1-5	TGTGCCAGCAATCCCCAGCCCCAGCATTTT	CASNPQPQHF
many	TRBD2	TRBV7-2	TRBJ2-7	TGTGCCAGCAGCCCCAAGGCGGGGAGGGGTGAGCAGTACTTC	CASSPKAGRGEQYF
NA	NA	TRBV4-1	TRBJ2-7	TGCGCCAGCAGCCAAGATAAGTTCGGCGGGAACTACGAGCAGTACTTC	CASSQDKFGGNYEQYF
few	NA	TRBV7-3	TRBJ1-1	TGTGCCAGCAGCTTCACTCCCGGGAACACTGAAGCTTTCTTT	CASSFTPGNTEAFF
NA	NA	TRBV12-3/TRBV12-4	TRBJ1-2	TGTGCCAGCAGTAAGACAGTGGGCCATGGCTACACCTTC	CASSKTVGHGYTF
many	TRBD1	TRBV27	TRBJ2-2	TGTGCCAGCAGTGCGGGACAGGGACCGAACACCGGGGAGCTGTTTTTT	CASSAGQGPNTGELFF